Presented here are 6 T cell receptor beta chains from one specimen sequenced in a study of PD-1 blockade in mismatch repair-deficient tumors. Produced via immunoSEQ multiplex PCR; TCRdb's table is partial and in-frame only. Among under 150,000 clones listed, roughly 86% were seen once. Sequencing used peripheral blood, obtained 44 weeks after starting pembrolizumab. The receptors were gathered from an adult with mismatch repair-deficient cancer.

This rearrangement joins TRBV5-1 to TRBJ2-5; 15 bases fit TRBD2. The CDR3 is 19 residues long. The V and J ends lost 4 bases and 2 bases, in that order; junction bases with no gene match: 12. The germline V gene has CDR1 SGHRS and CDR2 YFSETQ. In DNA, the CDR3 is TGCGCCAGCAGCCCTGGACTAGCGGGAGGGCCGGGTAGACAAGAGACCCAGTACTTC. It codes for CASSPGLAGGPGRQETQYF.

This clone was recorded once. The rearrangement links TRBV7-4 to TRBJ2-7, with 10 nucleotides matching TRBD2. Germline V gene data show CDR1 as SGHVT and CDR2 as SQSDAQ. V lost 7 bases and J lost 4; bases outside the gene matches: 10. This CDR3 is built from 15 residues. The chain's CDR3 is CASNTPWTSGYEQYF. The DNA of the CDR3 is TGTGCCAGCAACACTCCCTGGACTAGCGGATACGAGCAGTACTTC.

The chain uses TRBV2 and TRBJ2-2, with D perhaps TRBD1 or TRBD2 (6 bases each). This CDR3 comprises 15 residues. From germline, CDR1 is SNHLY and CDR2 FYNNEI. The ends were cut back, 1 base at V and 2 bases at J, with 8 bases in the middle. The CDR3 protein is CASSEGGANTGELFF. CDR3 DNA sequence: TGTGCCAGCAGTGAAGGGGGGGCCAACACCGGGGAGCTGTTTTTT.

In its sample, this clone was seen once. V and J are TRBV6-5 and TRBJ1-2; no definite D call. The CDR3 runs to 13 residues. V lost 5 bases and J lost 4, with 11 bases in between. The V gene's germline CDR1 is MNHEY and CDR2 SVGAGI. This chain's CDR3 is CASSEVDGYGYTF. CDR3 in DNA: TGTGCCAGCAGTGAAGTGGACGGCTATGGCTACACCTTC.

J is TRBJ2-2 and V is TRBV19, with D perhaps TRBD2 (5 bases). V was shortened by 4 bases and J by 6 bases, with 15 bases between the two germline ends. The CDR3 is 15 residues long. Germline lookup yields CDR1 LNHDA and CDR2 SQIVND (reference sequence). The CDR3 bases are TGTGCCAGTAGTAGAAACCGGGGTTCCCCCGGGGAGCTGTTTTTT. As protein: CASSRNRGSPGELFF.

The rearrangement joins TRBV5-1 to TRBJ2-1; 8 bases fit TRBD2. The germline V gene encodes CDR1 SGHRS and CDR2 YFSETQ. This CDR3 comprises 16 residues. J gave up 2 bases and V 3 bases, and 7 bases lay outside the gene matches. Written as DNA, the CDR3 is TGCGCCAGCAGCTACCAGCGGGAGAACCCCTACAATGAGCAGTTCTTC. It codes for CASSYQRENPYNEQFF.